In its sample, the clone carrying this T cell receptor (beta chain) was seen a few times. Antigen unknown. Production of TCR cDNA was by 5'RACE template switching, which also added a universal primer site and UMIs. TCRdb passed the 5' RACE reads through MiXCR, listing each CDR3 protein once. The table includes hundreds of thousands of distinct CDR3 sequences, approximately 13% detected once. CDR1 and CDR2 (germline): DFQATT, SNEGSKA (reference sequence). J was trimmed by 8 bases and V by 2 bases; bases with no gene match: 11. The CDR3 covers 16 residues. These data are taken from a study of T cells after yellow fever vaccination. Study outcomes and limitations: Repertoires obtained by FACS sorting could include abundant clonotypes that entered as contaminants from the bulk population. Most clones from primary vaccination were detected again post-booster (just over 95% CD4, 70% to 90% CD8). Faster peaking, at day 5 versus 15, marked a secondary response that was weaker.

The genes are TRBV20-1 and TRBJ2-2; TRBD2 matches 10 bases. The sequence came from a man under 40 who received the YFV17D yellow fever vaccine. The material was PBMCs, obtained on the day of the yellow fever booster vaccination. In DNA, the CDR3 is TGCAGTGCTAGATCGGGGCTAGCGGGAGTAACAGGGGAGCTGTTTTTT. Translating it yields CSARSGLAGVTGELFF.